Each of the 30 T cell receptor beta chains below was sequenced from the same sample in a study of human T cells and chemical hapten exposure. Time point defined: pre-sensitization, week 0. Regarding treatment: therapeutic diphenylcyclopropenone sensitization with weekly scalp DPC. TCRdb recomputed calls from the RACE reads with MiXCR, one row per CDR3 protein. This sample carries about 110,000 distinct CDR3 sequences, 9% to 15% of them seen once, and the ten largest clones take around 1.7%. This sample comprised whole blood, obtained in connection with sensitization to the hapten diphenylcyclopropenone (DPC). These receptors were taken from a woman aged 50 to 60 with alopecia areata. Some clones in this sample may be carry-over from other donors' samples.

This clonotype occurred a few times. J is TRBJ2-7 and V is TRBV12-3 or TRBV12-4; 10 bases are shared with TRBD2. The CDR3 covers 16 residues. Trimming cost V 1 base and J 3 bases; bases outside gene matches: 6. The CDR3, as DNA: TGTGCCAGCAGTTTAGGAGCGGGGGGGCAACACTACGAGCAGTACTTC. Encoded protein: CASSLGAGGQHYEQYF.

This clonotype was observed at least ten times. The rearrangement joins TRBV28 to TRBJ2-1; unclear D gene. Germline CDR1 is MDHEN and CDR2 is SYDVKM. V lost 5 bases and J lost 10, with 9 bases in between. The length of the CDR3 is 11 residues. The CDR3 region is CASSPLGEQFF. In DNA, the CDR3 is TGTGCCAGCAGTCCCCTAGGGGAGCAGTTCTTC.

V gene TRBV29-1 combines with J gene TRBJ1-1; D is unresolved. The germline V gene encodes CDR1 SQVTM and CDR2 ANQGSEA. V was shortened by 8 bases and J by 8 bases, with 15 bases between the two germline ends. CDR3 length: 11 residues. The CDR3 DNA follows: TGCAGCATTGTGCCCTCACGGGAAGCTTTCTTT. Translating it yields CSIVPSREAFF. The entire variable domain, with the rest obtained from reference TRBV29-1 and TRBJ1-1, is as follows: SAVISQKPSRDICQRGTSLTIQCQVDSQVTMMFWYRQQPGQSLTLIATANQGSEATYESGFVIDKFPISRPNLTFSTLTVSNMSPEDSSIYLCSIVPSREAFFGQGTRLTVV.

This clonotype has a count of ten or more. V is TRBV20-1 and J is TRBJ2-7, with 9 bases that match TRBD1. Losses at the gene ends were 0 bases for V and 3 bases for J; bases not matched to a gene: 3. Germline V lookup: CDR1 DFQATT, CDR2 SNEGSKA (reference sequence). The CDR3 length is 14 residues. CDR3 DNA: TGCAGTGCTAGAGACCCGACAGGGGGCTACGAGCAGTACTTC. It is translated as CSARDPTGGYEQYF.

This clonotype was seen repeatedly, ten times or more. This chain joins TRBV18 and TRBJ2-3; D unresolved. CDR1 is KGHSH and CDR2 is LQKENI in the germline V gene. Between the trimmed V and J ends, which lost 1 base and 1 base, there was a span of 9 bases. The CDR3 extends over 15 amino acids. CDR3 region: CASSPRVGGTDTQYF. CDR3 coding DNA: TGTGCCAGCTCACCACGAGTTGGGGGCACAGATACGCAGTATTTT.

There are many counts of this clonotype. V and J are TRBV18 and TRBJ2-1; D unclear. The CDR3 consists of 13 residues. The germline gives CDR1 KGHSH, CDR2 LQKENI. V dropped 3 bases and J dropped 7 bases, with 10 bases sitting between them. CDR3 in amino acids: CASSPDRVNEQFF. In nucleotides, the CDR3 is TGTGCCAGCTCACCTGATAGGGTGAATGAGCAGTTCTTC.

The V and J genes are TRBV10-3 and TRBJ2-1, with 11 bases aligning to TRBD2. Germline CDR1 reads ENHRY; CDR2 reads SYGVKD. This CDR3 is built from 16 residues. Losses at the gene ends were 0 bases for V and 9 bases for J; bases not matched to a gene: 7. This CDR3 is CAISESDLAGGIEQFF. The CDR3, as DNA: TGTGCCATCAGTGAGTCGGACCTAGCGGGGGGAATTGAGCAGTTCTTC.

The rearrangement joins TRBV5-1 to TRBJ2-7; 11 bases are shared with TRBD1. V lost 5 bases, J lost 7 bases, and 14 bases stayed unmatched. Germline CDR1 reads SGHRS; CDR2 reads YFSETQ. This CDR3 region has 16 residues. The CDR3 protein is CASRRLEGQGAREQYF. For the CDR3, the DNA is TGCGCCAGCAGACGTTTAGAAGGACAGGGGGCGCGAGAGCAGTACTTC.

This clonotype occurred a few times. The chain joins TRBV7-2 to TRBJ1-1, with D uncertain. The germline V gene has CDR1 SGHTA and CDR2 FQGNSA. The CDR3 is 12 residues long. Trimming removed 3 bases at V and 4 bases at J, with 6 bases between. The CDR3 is CASSLFPTEAFF. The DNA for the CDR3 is TGTGCCAGCAGCTTGTTTCCCACTGAAGCTTTCTTT.

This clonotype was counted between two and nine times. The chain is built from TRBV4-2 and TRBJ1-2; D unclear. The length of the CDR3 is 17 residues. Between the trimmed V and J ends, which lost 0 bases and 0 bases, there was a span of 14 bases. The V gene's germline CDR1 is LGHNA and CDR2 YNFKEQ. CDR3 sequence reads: CASSQDFGLQANYGYTF. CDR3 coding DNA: TGTGCCAGCAGCCAAGATTTTGGTTTGCAGGCTAACTATGGCTACACCTTC.

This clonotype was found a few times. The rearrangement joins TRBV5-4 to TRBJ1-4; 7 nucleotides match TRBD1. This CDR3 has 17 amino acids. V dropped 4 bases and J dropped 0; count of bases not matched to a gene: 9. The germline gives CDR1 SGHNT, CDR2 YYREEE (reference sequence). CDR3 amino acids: CASSAEGGLATNEKLFF. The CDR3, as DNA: TGTGCCAGCAGCGCGGAAGGGGGCTTAGCAACTAATGAAAAACTGTTTTTT.

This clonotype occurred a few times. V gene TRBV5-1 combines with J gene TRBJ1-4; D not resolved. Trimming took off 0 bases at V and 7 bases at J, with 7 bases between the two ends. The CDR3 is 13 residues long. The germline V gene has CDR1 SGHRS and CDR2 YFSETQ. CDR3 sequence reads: CASSLEGSEKLFF. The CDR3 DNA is TGCGCCAGCAGCTTGGAAGGAAGTGAAAAACTGTTTTTT.

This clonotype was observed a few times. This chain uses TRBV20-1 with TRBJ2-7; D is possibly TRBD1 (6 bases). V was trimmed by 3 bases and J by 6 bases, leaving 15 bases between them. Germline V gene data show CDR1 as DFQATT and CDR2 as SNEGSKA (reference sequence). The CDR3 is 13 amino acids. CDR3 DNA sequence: TGCAGTGCTAGCCTCCCAACAGGGATCGAGCAGTACTTC. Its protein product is CSASLPTGIEQYF.

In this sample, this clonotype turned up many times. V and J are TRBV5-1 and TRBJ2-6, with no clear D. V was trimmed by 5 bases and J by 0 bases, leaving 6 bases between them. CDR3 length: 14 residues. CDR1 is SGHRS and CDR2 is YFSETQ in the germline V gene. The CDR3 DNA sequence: TGCGCCAGCAGACTCAGCTCTGGGGCCAACGTCCTGACTTTC. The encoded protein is CASRLSSGANVLTF. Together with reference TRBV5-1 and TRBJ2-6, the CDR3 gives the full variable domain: KAGVTQTPRYLIKTRGQQVTLSCSPISGHRSVSWYQQTPGQGLQFLFEYFSETQRNKGNFPGRFSGRQFSNSRSEMNVSTLELGDSALYLCASRLSSGANVLTFGAGSRLTVL.

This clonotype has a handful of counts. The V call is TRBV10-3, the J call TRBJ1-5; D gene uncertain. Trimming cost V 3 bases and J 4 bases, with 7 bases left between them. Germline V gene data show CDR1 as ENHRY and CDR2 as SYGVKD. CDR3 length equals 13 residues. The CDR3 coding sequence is TGTGCCATCAGTGATACAGAGAATCAGCCCCAGCATTTT. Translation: CAISDTENQPQHF.

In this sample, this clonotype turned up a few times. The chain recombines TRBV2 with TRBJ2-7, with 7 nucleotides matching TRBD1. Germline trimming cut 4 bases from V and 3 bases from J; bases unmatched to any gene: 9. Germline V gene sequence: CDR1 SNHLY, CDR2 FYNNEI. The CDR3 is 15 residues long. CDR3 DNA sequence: TGTGCCAGCAGTGCGCTGACGGGACAGAGCTACGAGCAGTACTTC. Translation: CASSALTGQSYEQYF.

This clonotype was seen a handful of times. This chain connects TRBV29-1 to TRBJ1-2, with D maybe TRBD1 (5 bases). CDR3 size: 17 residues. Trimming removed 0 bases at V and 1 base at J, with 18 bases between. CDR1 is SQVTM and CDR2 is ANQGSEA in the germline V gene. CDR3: CSVEDRGDRNFNYGYTF. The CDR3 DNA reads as TGCAGCGTTGAAGATCGGGGAGACAGAAACTTTAACTATGGCTACACCTTC.

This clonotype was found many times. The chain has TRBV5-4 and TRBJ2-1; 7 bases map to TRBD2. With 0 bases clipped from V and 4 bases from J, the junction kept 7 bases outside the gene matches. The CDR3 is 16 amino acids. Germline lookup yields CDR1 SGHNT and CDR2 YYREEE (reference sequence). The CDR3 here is CASSLGGRASYNEQFF. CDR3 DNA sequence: TGTGCCAGCAGCTTGGGGGGGAGGGCCTCATACAATGAGCAGTTCTTC.

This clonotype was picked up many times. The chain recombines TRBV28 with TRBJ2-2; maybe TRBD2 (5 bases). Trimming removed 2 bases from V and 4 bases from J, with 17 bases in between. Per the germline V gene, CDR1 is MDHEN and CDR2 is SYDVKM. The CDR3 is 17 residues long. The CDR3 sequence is CASSLQRQTLLTGELFF. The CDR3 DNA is TGTGCCAGCAGTTTACAGCGGCAGACCCTGCTCACCGGGGAGCTGTTTTTT.

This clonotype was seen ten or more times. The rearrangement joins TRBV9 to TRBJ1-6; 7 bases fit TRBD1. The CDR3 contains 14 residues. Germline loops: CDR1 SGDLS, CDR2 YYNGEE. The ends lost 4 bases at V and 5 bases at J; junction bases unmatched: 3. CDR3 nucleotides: TGTGCCAGCAGCCGGGGACAGAATAATTCACCCCTCCACTTT. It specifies CASSRGQNNSPLHF.

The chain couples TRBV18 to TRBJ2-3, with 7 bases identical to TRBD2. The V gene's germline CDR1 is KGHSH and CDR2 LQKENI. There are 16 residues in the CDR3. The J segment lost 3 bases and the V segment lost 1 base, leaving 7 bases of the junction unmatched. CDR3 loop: CASSPLPAGRTDTQYF. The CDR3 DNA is TGTGCCAGCTCACCACTCCCAGCGGGGAGGACAGATACGCAGTATTTT.

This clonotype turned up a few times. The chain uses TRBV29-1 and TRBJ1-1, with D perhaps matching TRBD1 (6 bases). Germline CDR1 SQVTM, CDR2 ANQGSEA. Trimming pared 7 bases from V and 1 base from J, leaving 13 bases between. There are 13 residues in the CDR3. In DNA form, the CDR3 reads TGCAGCGCCCAGCCCAGGGGGAACACTGAAGCTTTCTTT. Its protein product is CSAQPRGNTEAFF. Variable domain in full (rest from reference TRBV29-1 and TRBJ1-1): SAVISQKPSRDICQRGTSLTIQCQVDSQVTMMFWYRQQPGQSLTLIATANQGSEATYESGFVIDKFPISRPNLTFSTLTVSNMSPEDSSIYLCSAQPRGNTEAFFGQGTRLTVV.

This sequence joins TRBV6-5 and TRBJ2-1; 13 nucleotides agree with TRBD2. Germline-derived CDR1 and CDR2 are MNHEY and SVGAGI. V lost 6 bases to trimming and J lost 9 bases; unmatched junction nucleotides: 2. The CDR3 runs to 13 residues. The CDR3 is CASSGLAGAEQFF. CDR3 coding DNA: TGTGCCAGCAGCGGACTAGCGGGAGCTGAGCAGTTCTTC.

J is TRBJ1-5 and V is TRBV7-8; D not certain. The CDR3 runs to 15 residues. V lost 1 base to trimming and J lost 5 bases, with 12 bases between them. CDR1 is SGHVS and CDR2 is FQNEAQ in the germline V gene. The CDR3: CASSLVWVADQPQHF. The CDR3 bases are TGTGCCAGCAGCTTAGTTTGGGTTGCGGATCAGCCCCAGCATTTT.

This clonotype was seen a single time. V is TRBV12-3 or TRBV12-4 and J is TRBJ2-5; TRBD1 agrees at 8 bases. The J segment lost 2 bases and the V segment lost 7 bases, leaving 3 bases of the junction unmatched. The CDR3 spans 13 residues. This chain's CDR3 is CASTNRGQETQYF. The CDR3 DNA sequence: TGTGCCAGCACGAACAGGGGGCAAGAGACCCAGTACTTC.

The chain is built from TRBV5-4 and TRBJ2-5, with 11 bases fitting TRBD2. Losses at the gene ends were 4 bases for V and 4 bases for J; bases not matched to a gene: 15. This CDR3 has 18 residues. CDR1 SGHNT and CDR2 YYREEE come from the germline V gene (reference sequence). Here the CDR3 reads CASSGSGTSGIKGETQYF. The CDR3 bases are TGTGCCAGCAGCGGGTCCGGGACTAGCGGAATTAAGGGAGAGACCCAGTACTTC.

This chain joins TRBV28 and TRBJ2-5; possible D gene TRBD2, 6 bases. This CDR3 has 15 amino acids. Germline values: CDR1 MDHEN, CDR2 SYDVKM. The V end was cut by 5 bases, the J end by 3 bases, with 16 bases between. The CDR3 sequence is CASSAGGAGEETQYF. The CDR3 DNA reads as TGTGCCAGCAGTGCCGGTGGAGCGGGCGAAGAGACCCAGTACTTC.

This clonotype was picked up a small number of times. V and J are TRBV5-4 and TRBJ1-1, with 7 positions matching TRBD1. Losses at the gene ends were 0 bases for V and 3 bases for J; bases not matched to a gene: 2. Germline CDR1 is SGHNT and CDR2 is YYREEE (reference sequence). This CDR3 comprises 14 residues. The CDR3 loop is CASSLVRGDTEAFF. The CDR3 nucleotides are TGTGCCAGCAGCTTGGTCAGGGGGGACACTGAAGCTTTCTTT.

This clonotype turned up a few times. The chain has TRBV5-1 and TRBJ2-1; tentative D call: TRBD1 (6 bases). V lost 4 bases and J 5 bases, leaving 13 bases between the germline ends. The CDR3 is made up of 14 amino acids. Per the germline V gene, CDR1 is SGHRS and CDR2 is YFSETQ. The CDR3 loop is CASSLQGDNNEQFF. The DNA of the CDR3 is TGCGCCAGCAGCCTACAGGGAGATAACAATGAGCAGTTCTTC.

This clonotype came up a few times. CDR3 DNA sequence: TGTGCCAGCCACCAGGGGCGGGAGGGCCTAGAGACCCAGTACTTC. Protein sequence: CASHQGREGLETQYF. The chain carries TRBV11-2 and TRBJ2-5; 9 bases align to TRBD2. CDR1 is SGHAT and CDR2 is FQNNGV in the germline V gene. This CDR3 has 15 residues. The junction had 11 bases not matched to a gene; V was cut back by 8 bases and J by 4 bases. Full variable domain (remainder filled in from reference TRBV11-2 and TRBJ2-5): EAGVAQSPRYKIIEKRQSVAFWCNPISGHATLYWYQQILGQGPKLLIQFQNNGVVDDSQLPKDRFSAERLKGVDSTLKIQPAKLEDSAVYLCASHQGREGLETQYFGPGTRLLVL.